The 10 T cell receptor beta chains below all came from one sample that was sequenced in a study of T cells after yellow fever vaccination. TCRdb re-called the 5' RACE reads through MiXCR, storing one row per CDR3 protein. In the table there are 340,000 or so distinct CDR3 sequences, roughly an eighth of which are singletons. The specimen comprised CD4+ T cells sorted from PBMCs, sampled 15 days after the yellow fever booster vaccination. These receptors were taken from a man in his late teens or twenties who received the YFV17D yellow fever vaccine.

The genes are TRBV4-1 and TRBJ1-5; 7 bases align to TRBD1. J lost 7 bases, V lost 6 bases, and 6 bases had no gene match. Germline CDR1 is MGHRA and CDR2 is YSYEKL. CDR3 length equals 13 residues. The CDR3 loop is CASSSGGKQPQHF. The CDR3 DNA is TGCGCCAGCAGTTCAGGGGGTAAGCAGCCCCAGCATTTT.

This clonotype was counted only a few times. The V and J genes are TRBV10-3 and TRBJ2-7; 11 bases agree with TRBD1. The germline V gene has CDR1 ENHRY and CDR2 SYGVKD. The ends lost 8 bases at V and 7 bases at J; junction bases unmatched: 7. The CDR3 covers 13 residues. The CDR3 loop is CAIGGTGGEEQYV. The DNA of the CDR3 is TGTGCCATCGGTGGGACAGGGGGTGAGGAGCAGTACGTC.

This clonotype turned up a few times. This chain links TRBV18 with TRBJ2-5; D possibly corresponds to TRBD1 (6 bases). Per germline, CDR1 KGHSH and CDR2 LQKENI. The CDR3 contains 15 residues. V gave up 0 bases and J gave up 3 bases, with 11 bases separating them. The CDR3 reads CASSPPVGAKETQYF. CDR3 DNA: TGTGCCAGCTCACCACCGGTGGGGGCTAAAGAGACCCAGTACTTC.

The chain's CDR3 is CASSLSGEGQYF. The DNA of the CDR3 is TGTGCCAGCAGCCTTTCCGGCGAGGGGCAGTATTTT. This chain uses TRBV7-9 with TRBJ2-3, with D possibly matching TRBD2 (5 bases). Germline CDR1 reads SEHNR; CDR2 reads FQNEAQ (reference sequence). V lost 5 bases and J lost 11, with 14 bases in between. The CDR3 covers 12 residues.

This chain connects TRBV28 to TRBJ1-1; D ambiguous. The CDR3 consists of 13 residues. V was clipped by 7 bases and J by 0 bases, with 9 bases between them. The V gene's germline CDR1 is MDHEN and CDR2 SYDVKM. CDR3 nucleotides: TGTGCCAGCAAGATAATGATGAACACTGAAGCTTTCTTT. Translating gives CASKIMMNTEAFF.

The J gene is TRBJ2-7, the V gene TRBV5-1; 8 bases map to TRBD2. Germline V gene lookup returns CDR1 SGHRS and CDR2 YFSETQ. V gave up 0 bases and J gave up 3 bases; unmatched junction bases: 5. This CDR3 is 15 amino acids long. CDR3 loop: CASSLGTSPFYEQYV. CDR3 nucleotide sequence: TGCGCCAGCAGCTTGGGGACTAGCCCGTTCTACGAGCAGTACGTC.

This chain links TRBV19 with TRBJ2-3; 12 bases fit TRBD2. The CDR3 is 14 residues long. V lost 10 bases to trimming and J lost 4 bases; unmatched junction nucleotides: 6. Looked up from germline, CDR1 is LNHDA and CDR2 is SQIVND (reference sequence). This CDR3 is CAISSGGAADTQYF. CDR3 DNA: TGTGCCATCTCTAGCGGGGGGGCCGCAGATACGCAGTATTTT.

This clonotype was counted only a few times. The chain combines TRBV6-5 with TRBJ1-4; D possibly corresponds to TRBD1 (6 bases). Trimming left V 2 bases short and J 0 bases short, with 13 bases between. Germline loops: CDR1 MNHEY, CDR2 SVGAGI. This CDR3 is built from 17 residues. The CDR3 region is CASSYEGTPTTNEKLFF. CDR3 nucleotides: TGTGCCAGCAGTTACGAAGGGACACCTACAACTAATGAAAAACTGTTTTTT.

The V gene is TRBV20-1, the J gene TRBJ2-3; the match to TRBD2 covers 14 bases. The ends lost 5 bases at V and 6 bases at J; junction bases unmatched: 7. Looked up from germline, CDR1 is DFQATT and CDR2 is SNEGSKA (reference sequence). This CDR3 contains 15 residues. This chain's CDR3 is CSAEGLAGALDTQYF. The CDR3 coding sequence is TGCAGTGCTGAGGGACTAGCGGGGGCACTTGATACGCAGTATTTT.

The chain joins TRBV6-2 or TRBV6-3 to TRBJ2-7, with D hard to call. Germline values: CDR1 MNHEY, CDR2 SVGEGT. V shed 2 bases and J shed 0 bases, with 29 bases lying between them. The CDR3 contains 21 residues. The CDR3 loop reads CASSYPDLGRSHPFISYEQYF. The CDR3 nucleotides read TGTGCCAGCAGTTACCCTGACCTGGGAAGATCCCATCCCTTCATCTCCTACGAGCAGTACTTC.